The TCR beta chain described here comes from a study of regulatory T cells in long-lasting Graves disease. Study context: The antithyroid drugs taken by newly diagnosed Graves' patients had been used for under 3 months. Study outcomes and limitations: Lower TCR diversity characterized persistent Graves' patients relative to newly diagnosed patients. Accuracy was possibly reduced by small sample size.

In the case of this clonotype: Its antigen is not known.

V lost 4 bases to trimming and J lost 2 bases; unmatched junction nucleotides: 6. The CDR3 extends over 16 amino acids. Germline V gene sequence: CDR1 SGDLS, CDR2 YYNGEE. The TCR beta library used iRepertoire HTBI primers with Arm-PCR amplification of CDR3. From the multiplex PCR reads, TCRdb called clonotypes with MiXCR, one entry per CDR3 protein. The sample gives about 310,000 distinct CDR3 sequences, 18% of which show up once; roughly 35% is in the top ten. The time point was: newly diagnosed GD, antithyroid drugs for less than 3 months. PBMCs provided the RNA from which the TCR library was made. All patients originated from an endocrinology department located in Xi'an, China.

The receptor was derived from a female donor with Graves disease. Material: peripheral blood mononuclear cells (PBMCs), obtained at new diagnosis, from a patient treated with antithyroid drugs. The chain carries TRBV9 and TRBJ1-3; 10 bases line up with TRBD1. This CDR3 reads CASSPGQGSAGNTIYF. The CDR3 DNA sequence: TGTGCCAGCAGCCCGGGACAGGGGTCGGCTGGAAACACCATATATTTT.